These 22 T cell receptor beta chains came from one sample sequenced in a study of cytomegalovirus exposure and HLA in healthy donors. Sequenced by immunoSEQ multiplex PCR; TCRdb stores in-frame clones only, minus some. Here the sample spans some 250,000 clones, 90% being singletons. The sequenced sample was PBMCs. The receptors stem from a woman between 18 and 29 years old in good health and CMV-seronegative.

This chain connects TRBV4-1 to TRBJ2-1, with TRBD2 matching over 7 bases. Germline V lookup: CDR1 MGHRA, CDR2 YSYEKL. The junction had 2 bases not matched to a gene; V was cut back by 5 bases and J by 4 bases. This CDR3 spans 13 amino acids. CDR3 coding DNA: TGCGCCAGCAGCGCTAGCGGTTACAATGAGCAGTTCTTC. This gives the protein CASSASGYNEQFF.

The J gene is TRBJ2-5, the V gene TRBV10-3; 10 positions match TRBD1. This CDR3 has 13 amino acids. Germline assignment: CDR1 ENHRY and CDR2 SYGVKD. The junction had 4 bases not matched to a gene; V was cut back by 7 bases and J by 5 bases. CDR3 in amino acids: CAIKDRGTETQYF. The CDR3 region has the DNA TGTGCCATCAAGGACAGGGGGACGGAGACCCAGTACTTC.

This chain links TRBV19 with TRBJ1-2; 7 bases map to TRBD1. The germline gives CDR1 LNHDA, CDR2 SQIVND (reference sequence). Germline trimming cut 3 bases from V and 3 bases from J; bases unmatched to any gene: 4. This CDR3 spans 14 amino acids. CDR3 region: CASSMDDRDYGYTF. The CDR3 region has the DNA TGTGCCAGTAGTATGGATGACAGGGACTATGGCTACACCTTC.

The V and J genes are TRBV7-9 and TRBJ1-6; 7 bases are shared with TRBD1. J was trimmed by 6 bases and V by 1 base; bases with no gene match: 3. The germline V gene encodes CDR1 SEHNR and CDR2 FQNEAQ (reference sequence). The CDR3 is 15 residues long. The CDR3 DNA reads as TGTGCCAGCAGCTTAGGACAGGGCGTTAATTCACCCCTCCACTTT. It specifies CASSLGQGVNSPLHF.

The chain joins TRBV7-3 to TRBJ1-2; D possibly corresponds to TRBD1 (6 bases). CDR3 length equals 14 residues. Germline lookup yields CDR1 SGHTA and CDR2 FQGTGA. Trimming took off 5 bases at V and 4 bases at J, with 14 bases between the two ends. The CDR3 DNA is TGTGCCAGCAGCCCGTCGACAGGTTCCTATGGCTACACCTTC. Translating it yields CASSPSTGSYGYTF.

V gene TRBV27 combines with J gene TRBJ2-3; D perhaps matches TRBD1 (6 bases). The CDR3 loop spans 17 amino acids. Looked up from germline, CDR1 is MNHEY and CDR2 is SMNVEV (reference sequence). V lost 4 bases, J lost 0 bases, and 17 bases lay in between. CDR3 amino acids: CASSSQRDKTSTDTQYF. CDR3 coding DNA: TGTGCCAGCAGTTCCCAACGGGACAAAACTAGCACAGATACGCAGTATTTT.

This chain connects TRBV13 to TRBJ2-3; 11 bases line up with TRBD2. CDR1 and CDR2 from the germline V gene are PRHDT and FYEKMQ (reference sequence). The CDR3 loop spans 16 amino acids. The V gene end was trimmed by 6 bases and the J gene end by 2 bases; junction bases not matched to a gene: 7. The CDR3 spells CASRYRLAGNTDTQYF. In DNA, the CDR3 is TGTGCCAGCAGATATAGACTAGCGGGGAACACAGATACGCAGTATTTT.

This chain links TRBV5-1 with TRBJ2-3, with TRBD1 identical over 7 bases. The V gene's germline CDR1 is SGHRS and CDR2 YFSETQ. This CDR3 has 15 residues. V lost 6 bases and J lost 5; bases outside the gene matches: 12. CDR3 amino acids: CASILGRGKGDTQYF. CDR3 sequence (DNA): TGCGCCAGCATCCTCGGCAGGGGGAAGGGAGATACGCAGTATTTT.

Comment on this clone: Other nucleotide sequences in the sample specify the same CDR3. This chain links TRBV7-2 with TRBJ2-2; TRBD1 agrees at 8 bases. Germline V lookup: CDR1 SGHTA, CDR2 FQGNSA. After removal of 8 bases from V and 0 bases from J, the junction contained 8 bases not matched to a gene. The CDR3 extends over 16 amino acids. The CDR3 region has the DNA TGTGCCAGCTCACTGGGGGGACAGGCGAACACCGGGGAGCTGTTTTTT. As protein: CASSLGGQANTGELFF.

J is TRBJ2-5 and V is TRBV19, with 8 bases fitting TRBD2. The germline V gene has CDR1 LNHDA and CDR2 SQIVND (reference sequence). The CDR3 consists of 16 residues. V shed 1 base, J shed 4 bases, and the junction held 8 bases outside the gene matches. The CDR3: CASSIGRGAQLETQYF. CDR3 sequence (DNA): TGTGCCAGTAGTATAGGGCGGGGGGCACAGTTAGAGACCCAGTACTTC.

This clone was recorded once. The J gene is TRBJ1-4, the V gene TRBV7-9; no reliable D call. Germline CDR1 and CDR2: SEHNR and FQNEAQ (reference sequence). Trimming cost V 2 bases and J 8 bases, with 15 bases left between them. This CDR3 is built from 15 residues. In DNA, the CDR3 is TGTGCCAGCAGCTTACGCGGGGTGGTTACCGAAAAACTGTTTTTT. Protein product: CASSLRGVVTEKLFF.

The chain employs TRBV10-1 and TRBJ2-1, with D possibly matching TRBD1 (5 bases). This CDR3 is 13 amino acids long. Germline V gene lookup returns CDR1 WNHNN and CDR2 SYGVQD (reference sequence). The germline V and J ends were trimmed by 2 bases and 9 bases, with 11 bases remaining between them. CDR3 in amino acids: CASSEAQVGEQFF. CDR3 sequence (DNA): TGCGCCAGCAGTGAGGCACAGGTTGGTGAGCAGTTCTTC.

The CDR3 DNA reads as TGTGCCAGCAGTTATACAGGGGGAAGCAATGAGCAGTTCTTC. Residues: CASSYTGGSNEQFF. This sequence joins TRBV9 and TRBJ2-1; 8 nucleotides align to TRBD1. Per germline, CDR1 SGDLS and CDR2 YYNGEE. The V and J ends lost 5 bases and 6 bases, in that order; junction bases with no gene match: 7. The CDR3 spans 14 residues.

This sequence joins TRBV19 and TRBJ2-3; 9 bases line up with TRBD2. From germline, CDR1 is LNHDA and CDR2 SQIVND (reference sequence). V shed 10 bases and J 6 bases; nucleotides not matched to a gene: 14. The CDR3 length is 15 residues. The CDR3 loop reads CATTIGSGGGDTQYF. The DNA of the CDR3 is TGTGCCACCACCATAGGTAGCGGGGGAGGGGATACGCAGTATTTT.

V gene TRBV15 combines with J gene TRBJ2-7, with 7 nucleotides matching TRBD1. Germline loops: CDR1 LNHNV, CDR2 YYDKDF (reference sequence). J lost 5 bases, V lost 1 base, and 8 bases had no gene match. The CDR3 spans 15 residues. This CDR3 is CATSRVRRGFHEQYV. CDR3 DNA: TGTGCCACCAGCAGAGTTCGCAGGGGGTTCCACGAGCAGTACGTC.

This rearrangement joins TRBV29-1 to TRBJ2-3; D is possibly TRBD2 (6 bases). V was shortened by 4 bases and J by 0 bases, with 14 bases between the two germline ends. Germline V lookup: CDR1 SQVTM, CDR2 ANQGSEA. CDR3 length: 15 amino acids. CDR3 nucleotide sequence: TGCAGCGTTGTGGGAGGCAGGCCAAGCACAGATACGCAGTATTTT. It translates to CSVVGGRPSTDTQYF.

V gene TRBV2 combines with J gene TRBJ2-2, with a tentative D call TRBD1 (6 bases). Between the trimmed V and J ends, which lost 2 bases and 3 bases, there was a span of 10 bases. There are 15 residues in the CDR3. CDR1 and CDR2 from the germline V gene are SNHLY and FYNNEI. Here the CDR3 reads CASSEQRTDTGELFF. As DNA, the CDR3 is TGTGCCAGCAGTGAACAGAGGACAGACACCGGGGAGCTGTTTTTT.

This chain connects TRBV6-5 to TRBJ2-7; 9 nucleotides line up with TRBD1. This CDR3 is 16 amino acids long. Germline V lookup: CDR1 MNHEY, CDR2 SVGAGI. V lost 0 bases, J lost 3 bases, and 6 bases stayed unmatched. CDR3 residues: CASSYSGTGINYEQYF. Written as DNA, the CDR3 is TGTGCCAGCAGTTACTCGGGGACAGGGATAAACTACGAGCAGTACTTC.

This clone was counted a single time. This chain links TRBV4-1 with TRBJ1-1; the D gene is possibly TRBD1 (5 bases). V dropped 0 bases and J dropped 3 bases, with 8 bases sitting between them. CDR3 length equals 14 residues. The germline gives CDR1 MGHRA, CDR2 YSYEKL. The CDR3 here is CASSQEGDYTEAFF. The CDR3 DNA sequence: TGCGCCAGCAGCCAAGAGGGGGACTACACTGAAGCTTTCTTT.

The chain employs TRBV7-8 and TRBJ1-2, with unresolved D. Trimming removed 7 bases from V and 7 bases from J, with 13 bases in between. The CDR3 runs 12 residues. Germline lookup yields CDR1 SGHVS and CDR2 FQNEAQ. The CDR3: CASTPGPSGYTF. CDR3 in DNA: TGTGCCAGCACCCCCGGTCCCTCTGGCTACACCTTC.

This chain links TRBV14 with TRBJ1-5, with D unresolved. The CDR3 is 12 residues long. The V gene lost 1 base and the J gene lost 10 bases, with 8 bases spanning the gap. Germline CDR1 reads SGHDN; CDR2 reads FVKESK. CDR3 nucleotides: TGTGCCAGCAGCCAAGGCAGCGAACCCCAGCATTTT. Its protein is CASSQGSEPQHF.

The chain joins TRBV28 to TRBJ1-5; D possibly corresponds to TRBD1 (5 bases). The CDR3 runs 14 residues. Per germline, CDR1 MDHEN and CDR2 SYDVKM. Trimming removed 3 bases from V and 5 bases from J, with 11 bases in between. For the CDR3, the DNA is TGTGCCAGCAGTTTTCAGCTAGGGGATCAGCCCCAGCATTTT. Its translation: CASSFQLGDQPQHF.